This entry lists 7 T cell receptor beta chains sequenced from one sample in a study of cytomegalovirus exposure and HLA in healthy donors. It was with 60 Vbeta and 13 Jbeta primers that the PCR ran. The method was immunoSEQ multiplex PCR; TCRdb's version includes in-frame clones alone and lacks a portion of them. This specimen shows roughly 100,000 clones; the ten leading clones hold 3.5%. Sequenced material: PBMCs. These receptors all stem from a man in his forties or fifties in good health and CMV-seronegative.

The CDR3 sequence is CASSLEGGATEAFF. The CDR3 DNA follows: TGTGCCAGCAGCTTGGAGGGCGGGGCCACTGAAGCTTTCTTT. V is TRBV5-6 and J is TRBJ1-1, with a weak D call TRBD1 (5 bases). Between the trimmed V and J ends, which lost 0 bases and 4 bases, there was a span of 10 bases. This CDR3 region has 14 residues. Germline V gene lookup returns CDR1 SGHDT and CDR2 YYEEEE.

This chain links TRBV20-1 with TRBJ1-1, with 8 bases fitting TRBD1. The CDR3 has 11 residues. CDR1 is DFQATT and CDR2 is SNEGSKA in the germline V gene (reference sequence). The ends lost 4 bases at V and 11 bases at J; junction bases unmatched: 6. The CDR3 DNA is TGCAGTGCTAAACAGGACAGGGTTGCTTTCTTT. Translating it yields CSAKQDRVAFF.

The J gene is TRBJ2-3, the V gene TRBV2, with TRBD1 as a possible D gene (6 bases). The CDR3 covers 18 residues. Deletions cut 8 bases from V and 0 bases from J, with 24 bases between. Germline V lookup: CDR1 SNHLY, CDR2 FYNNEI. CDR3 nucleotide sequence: TGTGCCAGCGGTAGTGATATGGGACACCGGACTAGCACAGATACGCAGTATTTT. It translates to CASGSDMGHRTSTDTQYF. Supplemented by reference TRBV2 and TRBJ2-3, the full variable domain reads EPEVTQTPSHQVTQMGQEVILRCVPISNHLYFYWYRQILGQKVEFLVSFYNNEISEKSEIFDDQFSVERPDGSNFTLKIRSTKLEDSAMYFCASGSDMGHRTSTDTQYFGPGTRLTVL.

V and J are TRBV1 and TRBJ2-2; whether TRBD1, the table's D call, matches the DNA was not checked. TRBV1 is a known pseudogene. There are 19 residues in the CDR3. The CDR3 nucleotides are TGCACCAGCAGCCAAGATAGGGGGAGCCGGCGCTTTTTTACCGGGGAGCTGTTTTTT. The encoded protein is CTSSQDRGSRRFFTGELFF.

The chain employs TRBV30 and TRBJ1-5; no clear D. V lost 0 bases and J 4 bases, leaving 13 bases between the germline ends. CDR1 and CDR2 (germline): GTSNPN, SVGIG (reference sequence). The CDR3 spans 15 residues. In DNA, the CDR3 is TGTGCCTGGAGTGTTGGCCCTTCCTCAAATCAGCCCCAGCATTTT. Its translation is CAWSVGPSSNQPQHF.

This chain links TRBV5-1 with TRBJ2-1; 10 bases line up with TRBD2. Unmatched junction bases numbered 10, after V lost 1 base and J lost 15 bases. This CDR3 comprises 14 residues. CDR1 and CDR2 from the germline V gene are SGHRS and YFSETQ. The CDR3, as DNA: TGCGCCAGCAGCTTGAGCGGGGGGGCCAAATGGTGGTTCTTC. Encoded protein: CASSLSGGAKWWFF.

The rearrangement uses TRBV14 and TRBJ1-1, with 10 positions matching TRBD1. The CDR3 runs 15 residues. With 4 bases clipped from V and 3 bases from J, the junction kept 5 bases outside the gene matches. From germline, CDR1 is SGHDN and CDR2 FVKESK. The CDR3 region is CASSPWDRGYTEAFF. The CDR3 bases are TGTGCCAGCAGCCCGTGGGACAGGGGTTACACTGAAGCTTTCTTT.